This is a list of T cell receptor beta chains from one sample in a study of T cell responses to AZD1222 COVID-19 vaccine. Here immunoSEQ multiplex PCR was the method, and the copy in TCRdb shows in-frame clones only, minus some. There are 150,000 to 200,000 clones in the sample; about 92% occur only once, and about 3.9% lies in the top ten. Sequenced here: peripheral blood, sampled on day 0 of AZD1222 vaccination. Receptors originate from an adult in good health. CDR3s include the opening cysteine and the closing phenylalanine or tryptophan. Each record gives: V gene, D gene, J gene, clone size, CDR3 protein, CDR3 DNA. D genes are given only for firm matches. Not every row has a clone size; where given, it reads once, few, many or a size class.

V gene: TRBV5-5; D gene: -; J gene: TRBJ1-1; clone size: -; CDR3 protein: CASSPHPGDTEAFF; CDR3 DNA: TGTGCCAGCAGCCCCCACCCCGGGGACACTGAAGCTTTCTTT
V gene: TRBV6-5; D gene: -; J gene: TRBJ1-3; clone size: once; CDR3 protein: CASSSQGKGSGNTIYF; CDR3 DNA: TGTGCCAGCAGTTCCCAGGGAAAAGGTTCTGGAAACACCATATATTTT
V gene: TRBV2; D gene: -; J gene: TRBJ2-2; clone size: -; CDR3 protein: CASSPRDLSGELFF; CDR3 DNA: TGTGCCAGCAGTCCCCGCGATCTATCCGGGGAGCTGTTTTTT
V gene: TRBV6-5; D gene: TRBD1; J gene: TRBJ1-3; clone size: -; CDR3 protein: CASRRQGGNTIYF; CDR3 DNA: TGTGCCAGCAGGCGACAGGGAGGAAACACCATATATTTT
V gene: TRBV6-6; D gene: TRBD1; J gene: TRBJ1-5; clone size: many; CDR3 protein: CASSYYTGGNQPQHF; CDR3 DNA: TGTGCCAGCAGTTACTACACAGGGGGCAATCAGCCCCAGCATTTT
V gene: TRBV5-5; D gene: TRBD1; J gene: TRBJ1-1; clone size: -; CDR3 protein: CASNTRTGNTEAFF; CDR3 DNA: TGTGCCAGCAATACCCGGACAGGGAACACTGAAGCTTTCTTT
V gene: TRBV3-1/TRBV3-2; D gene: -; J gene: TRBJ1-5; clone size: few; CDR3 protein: CASSRRNNQPQHF; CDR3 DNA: TGTGCCAGCAGTCGACGGAACAATCAGCCCCAGCATTTT
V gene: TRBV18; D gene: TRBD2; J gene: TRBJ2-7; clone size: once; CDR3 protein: CASSPPGLEVNEQYF; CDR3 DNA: TGTGCCAGCTCACCACCGGGACTAGAAGTGAACGAGCAGTACTTC
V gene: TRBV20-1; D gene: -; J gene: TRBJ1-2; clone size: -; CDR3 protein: CSAGAQVYTF; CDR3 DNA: TGCAGTGCTGGAGCGCAGGTTTACACCTTC
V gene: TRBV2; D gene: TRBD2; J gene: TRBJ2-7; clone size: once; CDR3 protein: CASRGWASGMYEQYF; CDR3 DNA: TGTGCCAGCAGAGGGTGGGCTAGCGGGATGTACGAGCAGTACTTC
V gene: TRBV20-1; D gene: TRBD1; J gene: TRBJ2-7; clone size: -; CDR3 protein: CSASPPDRGPDLVYEQYF; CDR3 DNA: TGCAGTGCTAGTCCGCCCGACAGGGGGCCTGACCTAGTCTACGAGCAGTACTTC
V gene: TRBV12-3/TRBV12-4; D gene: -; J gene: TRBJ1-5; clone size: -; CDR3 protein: CASNYFRDDPQHF; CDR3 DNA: TGTGCCAGCAACTATTTCCGGGACGACCCCCAGCATTTT
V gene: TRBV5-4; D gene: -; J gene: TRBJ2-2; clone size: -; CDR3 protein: CASSLDAGELFF; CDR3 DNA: TGTGCCAGCAGCTTAGACGCCGGGGAGCTGTTTTTT
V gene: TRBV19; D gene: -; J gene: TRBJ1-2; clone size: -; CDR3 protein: CASRPGSKIRGSYTF; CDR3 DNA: TGTGCCAGTAGGCCGGGATCCAAGATCCGTGGTAGCTACACCTTC
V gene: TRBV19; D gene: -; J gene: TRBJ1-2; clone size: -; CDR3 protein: CASNNRDGYTF; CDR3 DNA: TGTGCCAGTAACAATAGGGATGGCTACACCTTC
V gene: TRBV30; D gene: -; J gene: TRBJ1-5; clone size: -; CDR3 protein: CAWGPGWVGNQPQHF; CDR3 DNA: TGTGCCTGGGGTCCGGGGTGGGTAGGCAATCAGCCCCAGCATTTT
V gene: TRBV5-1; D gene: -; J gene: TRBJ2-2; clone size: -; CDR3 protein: CASRPGANTGELFF; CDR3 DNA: TGCGCCAGCAGGCCCGGGGCGAACACCGGGGAGCTGTTTTTT
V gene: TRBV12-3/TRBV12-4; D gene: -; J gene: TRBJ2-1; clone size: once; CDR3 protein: CASSLQTVSEQFF; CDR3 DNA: TGTGCCAGCAGTCTACAGACAGTGTCTGAGCAGTTCTTC
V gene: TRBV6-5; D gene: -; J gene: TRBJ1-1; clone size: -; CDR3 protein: CAGTGANTEAFF; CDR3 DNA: TGTGCCGGCACGGGGGCGAACACTGAAGCTTTCTTT
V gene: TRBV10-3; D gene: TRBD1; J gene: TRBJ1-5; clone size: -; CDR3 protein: CASRGQEDQPQHF; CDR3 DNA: TGTGCCTCGCGGGGACAGGAAGATCAGCCCCAGCATTTT
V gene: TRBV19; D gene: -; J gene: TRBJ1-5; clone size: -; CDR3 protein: CAAGPNQPQHF; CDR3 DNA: TGTGCTGCAGGGCCCAATCAGCCCCAGCATTTT
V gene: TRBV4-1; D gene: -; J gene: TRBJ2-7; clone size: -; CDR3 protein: CASSLHGDHRFYEQYF; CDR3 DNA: TGCGCCAGCAGCCTTCATGGGGACCACCGATTCTACGAGCAGTACTTC
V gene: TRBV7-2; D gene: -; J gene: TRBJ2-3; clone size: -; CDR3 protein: CASSPGTISTDTQYF; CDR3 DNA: TGTGCCAGCAGCCCTGGGACGATTAGCACAGATACGCAGTATTTT
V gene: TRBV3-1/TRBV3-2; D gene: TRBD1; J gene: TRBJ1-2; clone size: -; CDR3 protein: CASSRGQAYANYGYTF; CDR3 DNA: TGTGCCAGCAGCCGGGGACAGGCATATGCTAACTATGGCTACACCTTC
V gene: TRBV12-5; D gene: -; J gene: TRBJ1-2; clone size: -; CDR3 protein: CASVYSGFGDGYTF; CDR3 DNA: TGTGCTAGTGTTTATTCAGGGTTTGGAGATGGCTACACCTTC
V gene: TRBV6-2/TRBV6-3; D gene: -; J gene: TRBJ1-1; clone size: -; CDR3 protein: CASSGLRQRDAEAFF; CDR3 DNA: TGTGCCAGCAGTGGCCTGCGACAGAGAGACGCTGAAGCTTTCTTT
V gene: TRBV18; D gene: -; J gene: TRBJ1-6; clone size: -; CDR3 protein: CASSPNTYNSPLHF; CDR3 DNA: TGTGCCAGCTCACCAAATACCTATAATTCACCCCTCCACTTT
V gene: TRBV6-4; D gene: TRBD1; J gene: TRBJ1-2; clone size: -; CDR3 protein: CASSVETGGRGYTF; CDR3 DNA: TGTGCCAGCAGTGTCGAGACAGGGGGCAGGGGCTACACCTTC
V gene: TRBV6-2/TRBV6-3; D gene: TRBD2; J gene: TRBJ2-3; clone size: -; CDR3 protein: CASSYNPLAGGYVDTQYF; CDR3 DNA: TGTGCCAGCAGTTATAATCCCCTAGCGGGGGGTTACGTGGATACGCAGTATTTT
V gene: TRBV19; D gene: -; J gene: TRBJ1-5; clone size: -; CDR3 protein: CASSYRNQPQHF; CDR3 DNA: TGTGCCAGTAGTTATAGGAATCAGCCCCAGCATTTT
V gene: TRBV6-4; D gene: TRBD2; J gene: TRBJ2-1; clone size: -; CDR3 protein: CASSEGTSGSNEQFF; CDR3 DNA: TGTGCCAGCAGTGAGGGGACTAGCGGGAGCAATGAGCAGTTCTTC
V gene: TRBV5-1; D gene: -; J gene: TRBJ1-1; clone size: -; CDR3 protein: CASRVGGITTEAFF; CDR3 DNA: TGCGCCAGCAGGGTGGGAGGGATCACCACTGAAGCTTTCTTT
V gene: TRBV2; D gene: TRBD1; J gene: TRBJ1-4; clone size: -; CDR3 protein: CATKNRGLNLNEKLFF; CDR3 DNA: TGTGCCACCAAGAACAGGGGTTTAAACCTTAATGAAAAACTGTTTTTT
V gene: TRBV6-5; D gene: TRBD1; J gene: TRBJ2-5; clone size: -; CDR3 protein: CASSRDRGETQYF; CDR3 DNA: TGTGCCAGCAGTCGGGACAGGGGAGAGACCCAGTACTTC
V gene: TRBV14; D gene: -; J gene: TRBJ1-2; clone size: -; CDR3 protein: CASSQASYGYTF; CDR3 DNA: TGTGCCAGCAGCCAGGCCTCCTATGGCTACACCTTC
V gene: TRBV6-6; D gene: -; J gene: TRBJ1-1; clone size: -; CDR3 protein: CASSPGPSPGPRPEAFF; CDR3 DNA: TGTGCCAGCAGTCCTGGACCGTCCCCCGGCCCGAGACCTGAAGCTTTCTTT
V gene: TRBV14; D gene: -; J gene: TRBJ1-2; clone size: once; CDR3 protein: CASSQVGAYGYTF; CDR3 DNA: TGTGCCAGCAGCCAAGTAGGCGCCTATGGCTACACCTTC
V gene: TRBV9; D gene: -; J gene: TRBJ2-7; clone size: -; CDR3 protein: CASSVEGDYEQYF; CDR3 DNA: TGTGCCAGCAGCGTAGAGGGAGACTACGAGCAGTACTTC
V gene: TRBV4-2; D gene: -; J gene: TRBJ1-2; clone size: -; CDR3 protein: CASSQDPVGYGYTF; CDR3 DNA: TGTGCCAGCAGCCAAGATCCAGTGGGCTATGGCTACACCTTC
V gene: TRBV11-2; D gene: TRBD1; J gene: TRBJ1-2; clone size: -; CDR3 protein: CASSLGTGNGYTF; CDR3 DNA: TGTGCCAGCAGCTTAGGGACAGGGAATGGCTACACCTTC
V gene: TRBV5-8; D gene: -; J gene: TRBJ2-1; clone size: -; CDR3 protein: CASSPGNRLFYNEQFF; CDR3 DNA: TGTGCCAGCAGCCCGGGGAACAGATTATTCTACAATGAGCAGTTCTTC
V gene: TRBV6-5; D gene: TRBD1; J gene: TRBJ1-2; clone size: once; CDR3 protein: CASRLGQGGNYGYTF; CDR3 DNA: TGTGCCAGCAGGTTAGGACAGGGAGGAAACTATGGCTACACCTTC
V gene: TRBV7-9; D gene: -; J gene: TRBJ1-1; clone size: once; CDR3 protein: CASSLVATSTEAFF; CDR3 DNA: TGTGCCAGCAGCTTAGTGGCCACTTCCACTGAAGCTTTCTTT
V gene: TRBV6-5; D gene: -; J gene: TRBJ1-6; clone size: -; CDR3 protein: CASSYQGMANSPLHF; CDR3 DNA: TGTGCCAGCAGTTACCAGGGAATGGCGAATTCACCCCTCCACTTT
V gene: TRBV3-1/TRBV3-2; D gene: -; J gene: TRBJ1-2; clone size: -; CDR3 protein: CASSQLGGYYGYTF; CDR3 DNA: TGTGCCAGCAGCCAATTGGGGGGCTACTATGGCTACACCTTC
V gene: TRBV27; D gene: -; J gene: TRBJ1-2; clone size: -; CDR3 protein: CASSPNRGQIPNYGYTF; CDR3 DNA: TGTGCCAGCAGTCCCAACCGAGGACAGATTCCCAACTATGGCTACACCTTC
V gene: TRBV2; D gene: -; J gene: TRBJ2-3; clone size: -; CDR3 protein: CASRGDSWGLDTQYF; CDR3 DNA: TGTGCCAGCAGGGGGGACTCTTGGGGTTTAGATACGCAGTATTTT
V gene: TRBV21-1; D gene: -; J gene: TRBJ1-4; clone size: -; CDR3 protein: CASSNGQGRVATNEKLFF; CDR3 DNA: TGTGCCAGCAGCAATGGGCAGGGCCGAGTTGCAACTAATGAAAAACTGTTTTTT
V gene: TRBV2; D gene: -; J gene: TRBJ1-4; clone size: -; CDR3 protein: CASSYERKKLFF; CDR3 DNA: TGTGCCAGCAGCTATGAGAGAAAAAAACTGTTTTTT
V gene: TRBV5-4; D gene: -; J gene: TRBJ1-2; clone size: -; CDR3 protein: CASSLLSSYGYTF; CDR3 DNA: TGTGCCAGCAGCTTGTTGTCTTCTTATGGCTACACCTTC
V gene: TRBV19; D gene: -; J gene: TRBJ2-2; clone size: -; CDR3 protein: CASSLLGQGATGELFF; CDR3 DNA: TGTGCCAGTAGCCTACTTGGGCAGGGTGCCACCGGGGAGCTGTTTTTT
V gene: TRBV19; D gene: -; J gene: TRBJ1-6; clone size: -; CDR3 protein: CATGGGYSPLHF; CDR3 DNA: TGTGCCACGGGCGGGGGATACTCACCCCTCCACTTT